The next 25 T cell receptor beta chains were all read from a single sample in a study of cytomegalovirus exposure and HLA in healthy donors. The PCR made use of 60 Vbeta and 13 Jbeta primers. Clones were read by immunoSEQ multiplex PCR, and TCRdb kept only the in-frame ones, dropping some. The table lists about 160,000 clones, roughly 84% of them singletons. The sample consisted of PBMCs. Receptors originate from a man aged 18 to 29 in good health and CMV-seronegative.

This clone was found a few times. The chain combines TRBV7-9 with TRBJ2-5; tentatively, D is TRBD2 (6 bases). CDR1 and CDR2 (germline): SEHNR, FQNEAQ (reference sequence). V lost 5 bases and J lost 5, with 18 bases in between. This CDR3 has 15 residues. CDR3 nucleotide sequence: TGTGCCAGCAGCCAAGGGGCAGGGCGGGACGAGACCCAGTACTTC. As protein: CASSQGAGRDETQYF.

The CDR3 nucleotides are TGTGCCAGCAGCCCCCGTCCGGGTGGGGGGTTAGGCGAGCAGTACTTC. It translates to CASSPRPGGGLGEQYF. This chain connects TRBV9 to TRBJ2-7; weak D call: TRBD2 (6 bases). The germline gives CDR1 SGDLS, CDR2 YYNGEE. V lost 4 bases to trimming and J lost 6 bases, with 23 bases between them. There are 16 residues in the CDR3.

The chain has TRBV6-1 and TRBJ2-7; TRBD2 aligns across 8 bases. The CDR3 covers 15 residues. Germline values: CDR1 MNHNS, CDR2 SASEGT. V was clipped by 4 bases and J by 1 base; unmatched bases: 6. The CDR3 protein is CASSVGTSGSYEQYF. CDR3 nucleotides: TGTGCCAGCAGTGTCGGAACTAGCGGTTCCTACGAGCAGTACTTC.

This clone appeared a few times. This sequence joins TRBV19 and TRBJ2-5, with TRBD1 matching 8 bases. The end of the DNA fits TRBJ2-7 better, so the J call may be wrong. The CDR3 is 14 amino acids. CDR1 is LNHDA and CDR2 is SQIVND in the germline V gene (reference sequence). The CDR3 region has the DNA TGTGCCAGTAGTGTCGACAGGGGTTCCTACGAGCAGTACTTC. Protein product: CASSVDRGSYEQYF.

The rearrangement uses TRBV30 and TRBJ1-4; weak D call: TRBD1 (6 bases). V gave up 5 bases and J gave up 10 bases, with 23 bases separating them. The germline V gene has CDR1 GTSNPN and CDR2 SVGIG (reference sequence). CDR3 size: 15 residues. In nucleotides, the CDR3 is TGTGCCTGGTCCCCTGGGGGGGAAGGGGGAGGAAAACTGTTTTTT. Amino acids: CAWSPGGEGGGKLFF.

The chain recombines TRBV6-4 with TRBJ2-2; D may be TRBD1 (7 bases). This CDR3 is built from 16 residues. Trimming left V 3 bases short and J 4 bases short, with 15 bases between. Germline assignment: CDR1 MRHNA and CDR2 SNTAGT. CDR3 in amino acids: CASSEGGTASTGELFF. The DNA of the CDR3 is TGTGCCAGCAGTGAGGGCGGGACAGCCTCCACCGGGGAGCTGTTTTTT.

The chain links TRBV27 to TRBJ2-1; tentative D call: TRBD1 (5 bases). The V end was cut by 5 bases, the J end by 0 bases, with 8 bases between. This CDR3 is 14 amino acids long. Germline V gene data show CDR1 as MNHEY and CDR2 as SMNVEV (reference sequence). The CDR3 DNA reads as TGTGCCAGCAGTCGACAGATCTCCTACAATGAGCAGTTCTTC. Its protein product is CASSRQISYNEQFF.

CDR3 loop: CATSRELLGGSGANVLTF. CDR3 bases: TGTGCCACCAGCAGAGAGTTGTTAGGGGGCTCTGGGGCCAACGTCCTGACTTTC. This chain uses TRBV15 with TRBJ2-6; D is perhaps TRBD1 (6 bases). The CDR3 spans 18 residues. Between the trimmed V and J ends, which lost 0 bases and 0 bases, there was a span of 12 bases. Germline CDR1 is LNHNV and CDR2 is YYDKDF (reference sequence).

This chain joins TRBV10-3 and TRBJ1-3, with D hard to call. Germline V gene data show CDR1 as ENHRY and CDR2 as SYGVKD. The CDR3 has 13 amino acids. The V gene lost 4 bases and the J gene lost 0 bases, with 4 bases spanning the gap. In nucleotides, the CDR3 is TGTGCCATCAGTGCCAACTCTGGAAACACCATATATTTT. Its translation is CAISANSGNTIYF.

This sequence joins TRBV5-4 and TRBJ2-7; TRBD2 aligns across 15 bases. Per the germline V gene, CDR1 is SGHNT and CDR2 is YYREEE (reference sequence). The CDR3 runs 16 residues. The trim removed 4 bases at V and 9 bases at J, leaving 11 bases unmatched. The DNA of the CDR3 is TGTGCCAGCAGCACTGGGTGGGGACTAGCGGGAGGAGTGCAGTACTTC. Its protein is CASSTGWGLAGGVQYF.

The chain couples TRBV7-8 to TRBJ2-7; 7 positions match TRBD1. The V gene end was trimmed by 5 bases and the J gene end by 5 bases; junction bases not matched to a gene: 9. The CDR3 contains 14 residues. Germline loops: CDR1 SGHVS, CDR2 FQNEAQ. CDR3 DNA sequence: TGTGCCAGCAGCGTCCGCCCGACAGGGAACGAGCAGTACTTC. The encoded protein is CASSVRPTGNEQYF.

This CDR3 is CASSPSGRAAYEQYF. CDR3 nucleotide sequence: TGTGCCAGCAGTCCAAGCGGGAGGGCCGCCTACGAGCAGTACTTC. V is TRBV9 and J is TRBJ2-7, with TRBD2 identical over 10 bases. The CDR3 runs 15 residues. Trimming took 5 bases from V and 2 from J; bases not matched to a gene: 7. Germline V CDR1 and CDR2: SGDLS, YYNGEE.

This clone was picked up one time. The CDR3 is CASSPSGRLDTIYF. The CDR3 nucleotides read TGCGCCAGCAGCCCGTCGGGAAGGCTAGACACCATATATTTT. The chain is built from TRBV5-1 and TRBJ1-3; D is undetermined. Between the trimmed V and J ends, which lost 4 bases and 8 bases, there was a span of 16 bases. Germline CDR1 and CDR2: SGHRS and YFSETQ. CDR3 length equals 14 residues.

In this sample, this clone turned up a few times. V usage is TRBV2 and J usage is TRBJ1-2, with 9 positions matching TRBD1. The CDR3 covers 15 residues. Germline V lookup: CDR1 SNHLY, CDR2 FYNNEI. The V and J ends lost 4 bases and 7 bases, in that order; junction bases with no gene match: 10. CDR3 nucleotide sequence: TGTGCCAGCAGTGTTACTACAGGGGGCATTGCTGGCTACACCTTC. Translated, it gives CASSVTTGGIAGYTF.

This clone was counted a few times. This chain uses TRBV7-9 with TRBJ2-1; D remains unclear. Germline values: CDR1 SEHNR, CDR2 FQNEAQ (reference sequence). V was pared by 1 base and J by 8 bases, with 3 bases between. This CDR3 is 11 amino acids long. This chain's CDR3 is CASSLGDEQFF. The CDR3 DNA follows: TGTGCCAGCAGCTTAGGCGATGAGCAGTTCTTC. Based on the CDR3 plus reference TRBV7-9 and TRBJ2-1, the full variable domain is DTGVSQNPRHKITKRGQNVTFRCDPISEHNRLYWYRQTLGQGPEFLTYFQNEAQLEKSRLLSDRFSAERPKGSFSTLEIQRTEQGDSAMYLCASSLGDEQFFGPGTRLTVL.

V gene TRBV4-1 combines with J gene TRBJ1-5; D ambiguous. Per the germline V gene, CDR1 is MGHRA and CDR2 is YSYEKL. The germline V and J ends were trimmed by 4 bases and 1 base, with 8 bases remaining between them. CDR3 length equals 14 residues. CDR3 residues: CASSLGISNQPQHF. The CDR3 DNA reads as TGCGCCAGCAGCCTCGGTATAAGCAATCAGCCCCAGCATTTT.

V gene TRBV7-8 combines with J gene TRBJ2-3, with D possibly matching TRBD1 (6 bases). V was pared by 1 base and J by 2 bases, with 10 bases between. This CDR3 has 15 residues. Germline V CDR1 and CDR2: SGHVS, FQNEAQ. The CDR3 DNA is TGTGCCAGCAGCTTAGTGGGACACGACACAGATACGCAGTATTTT. This gives the protein CASSLVGHDTDTQYF. Full variable domain (missing parts from reference TRBV7-8 and TRBJ2-3): GAGVSQSPRYKVAKRGQDVALRCDPISGHVSLFWYQQALGQGPEFLTYFQNEAQLDKSGLPSDRFFAERPEGSVSTLKIQRTQQEDSAVYLCASSLVGHDTDTQYFGPGTRLTVL.

This clone was counted a few times. The chain joins TRBV19 to TRBJ1-2; 7 bases are a match to TRBD1. V gave up 4 bases and J gave up 13 bases; unmatched junction bases: 9. Germline V gene lookup returns CDR1 LNHDA and CDR2 SQIVND (reference sequence). The CDR3 totals 12 residues. The CDR3 DNA follows: TGTGCCAGTAGTACTGCCGGGACAGTTTTCACCTTC. Protein product: CASSTAGTVFTF. Drawing the rest from reference TRBV19 and TRBJ1-2, the complete variable domain is DGGITQSPKYLFRKEGQNVTLSCEQNLNHDAMYWYRQDPGQGLRLIYYSQIVNDFQKGDIAEGYSVSREKKESFPLTVTSAQKNPTAFYLCASSTAGTVFTFGSGTRLTVV.

J is TRBJ2-7 and V is TRBV18; D unclear. Between the trimmed V and J ends, which lost 3 bases and 3 bases, there was a span of 12 bases. The CDR3 has 14 amino acids. Germline values: CDR1 KGHSH, CDR2 LQKENI. CDR3 residues: CASSPVVTSYEQYF. CDR3 in DNA: TGTGCCAGCTCACCGGTGGTCACCAGCTACGAGCAGTACTTC.

The chain links TRBV27 to TRBJ2-2, with TRBD2 as a possible D gene (6 bases). The CDR3 runs 15 residues. Germline loops: CDR1 MNHEY, CDR2 SMNVEV (reference sequence). The germline V and J ends were trimmed by 6 bases and 3 bases, with 14 bases remaining between them. CDR3 coding DNA: TGTGCCAGCAGCTTGCGGGGAGTCGACACCGGGGAGCTGTTTTTT. Amino acids: CASSLRGVDTGELFF.

The V and J genes are TRBV7-2 and TRBJ1-5; 9 bases match TRBD1. The J segment lost 1 base and the V segment lost 6 bases, leaving 4 bases of the junction unmatched. The length of the CDR3 is 15 residues. CDR1 SGHTA and CDR2 FQGNSA come from the germline V gene. The CDR3 DNA follows: TGTGCCAGCAGGCCGACAGGGGGAAGCAATCAGCCCCAGCATTTT. This translates into CASRPTGGSNQPQHF.

The rearrangement uses TRBV18 and TRBJ1-1; tentatively, D is TRBD1 (5 bases). There are 13 residues in the CDR3. CDR1 is KGHSH, CDR2 LQKENI, per germline. V gave up 5 bases and J gave up 2 bases, with 9 bases separating them. CDR3 nucleotides: TGTGCCAGCTCAGAAACAGGAAACACTGAAGCTTTCTTT. This sequence encodes CASSETGNTEAFF.

The V and J genes are TRBV7-9 and TRBJ1-2; 10 nucleotides align to TRBD1. The germline V gene encodes CDR1 SEHNR and CDR2 FQNEAQ (reference sequence). The CDR3 runs 16 residues. Trimming took 3 bases from V and 6 from J; bases not matched to a gene: 10. CDR3 amino acids: CASSFGTGQGVNGYTF. The DNA for the CDR3 is TGTGCCAGCAGCTTTGGAACTGGACAGGGGGTGAATGGCTACACCTTC.

As concerns this clone: The sample has other DNA sequences that encode this CDR3 too. The rearrangement links TRBV19 to TRBJ1-5; possible D gene TRBD1, 5 bases. Germline V CDR1 and CDR2: LNHDA, SQIVND (reference sequence). The CDR3 loop spans 13 amino acids. Trimming left V 5 bases short and J 2 bases short, with 7 bases between. This CDR3 is CASSLRGNQPQHF. The CDR3 DNA follows: TGTGCCAGTAGTCTCAGGGGCAATCAGCCCCAGCATTTT.

The CDR3 loop reads CATSGVGNEQFF. The DNA of the CDR3 is TGTGCCACGTCAGGGGTGGGGAATGAGCAGTTCTTC. This rearrangement joins TRBV6-5 to TRBJ2-1; tentatively, D is TRBD1 (6 bases). The germline CDR1 and CDR2 sequences are MNHEY and SVGAGI. V was shortened by 10 bases and J by 7 bases, with 14 bases between the two germline ends. There are 12 residues in the CDR3.